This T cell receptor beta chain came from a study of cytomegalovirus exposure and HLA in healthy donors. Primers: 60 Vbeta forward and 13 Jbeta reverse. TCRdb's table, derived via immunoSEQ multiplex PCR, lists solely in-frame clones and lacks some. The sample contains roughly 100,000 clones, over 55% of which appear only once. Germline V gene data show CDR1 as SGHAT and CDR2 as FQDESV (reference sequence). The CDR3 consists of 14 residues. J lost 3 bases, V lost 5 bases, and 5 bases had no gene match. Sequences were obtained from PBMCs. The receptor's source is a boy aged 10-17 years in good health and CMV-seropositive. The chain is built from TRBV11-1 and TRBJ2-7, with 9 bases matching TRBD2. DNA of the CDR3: TGTGCCAGCAGCCTGGGACTAGCCGACTACGAGCAGTACTTC. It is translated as CASSLGLADYEQYF.